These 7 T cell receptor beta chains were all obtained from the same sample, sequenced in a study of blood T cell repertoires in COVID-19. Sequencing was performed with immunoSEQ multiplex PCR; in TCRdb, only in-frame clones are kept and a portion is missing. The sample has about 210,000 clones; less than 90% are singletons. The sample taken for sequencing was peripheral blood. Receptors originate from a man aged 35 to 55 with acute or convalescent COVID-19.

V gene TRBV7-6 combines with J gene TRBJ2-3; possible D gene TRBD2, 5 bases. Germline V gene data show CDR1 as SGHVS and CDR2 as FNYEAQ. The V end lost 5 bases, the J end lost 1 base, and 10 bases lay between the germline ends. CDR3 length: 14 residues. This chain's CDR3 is CASSPKRGTDTQYF. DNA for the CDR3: TGTGCCAGCAGCCCGAAGAGGGGCACAGATACGCAGTATTTT.

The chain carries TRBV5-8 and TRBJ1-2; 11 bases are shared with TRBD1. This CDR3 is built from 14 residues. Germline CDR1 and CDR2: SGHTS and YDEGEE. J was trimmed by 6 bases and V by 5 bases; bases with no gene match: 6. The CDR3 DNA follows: TGTGCCAGCAGGTCAGGACAGGGGGCGGATGGCTACACCTTC. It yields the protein CASRSGQGADGYTF.

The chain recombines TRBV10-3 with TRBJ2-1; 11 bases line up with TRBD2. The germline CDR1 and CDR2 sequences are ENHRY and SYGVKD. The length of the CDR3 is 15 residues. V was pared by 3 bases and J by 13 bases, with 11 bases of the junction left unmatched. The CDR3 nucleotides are TGTGCCATCAGTGAATGGTCTCCTAGCGGGGGGCCCCAGTTCTTC. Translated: CAISEWSPSGGPQFF.

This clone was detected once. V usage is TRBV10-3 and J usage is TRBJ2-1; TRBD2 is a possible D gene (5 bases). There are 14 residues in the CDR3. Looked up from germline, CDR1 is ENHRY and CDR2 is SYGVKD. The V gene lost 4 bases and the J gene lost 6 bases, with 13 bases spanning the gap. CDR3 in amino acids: CAISAVGAPNEQFF. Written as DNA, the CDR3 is TGTGCCATCAGTGCTGTGGGAGCCCCCAATGAGCAGTTCTTC.

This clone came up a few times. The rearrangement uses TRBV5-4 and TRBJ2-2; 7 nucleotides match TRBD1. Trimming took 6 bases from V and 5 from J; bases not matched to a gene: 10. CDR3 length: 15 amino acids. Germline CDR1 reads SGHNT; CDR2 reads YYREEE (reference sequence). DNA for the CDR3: TGTGCCAGCACCCAACAGGGGATGGGGACCGGGGAGCTGTTTTTT. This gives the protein CASTQQGMGTGELFF.

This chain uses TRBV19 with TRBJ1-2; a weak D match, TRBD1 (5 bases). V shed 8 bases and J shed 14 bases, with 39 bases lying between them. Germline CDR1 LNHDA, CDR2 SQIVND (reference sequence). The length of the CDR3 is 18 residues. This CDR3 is CASPRGFCMTGGLTRSTF. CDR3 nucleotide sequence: TGTGCCAGTCCCCGGGGGTTTTGTATGACTGGGGGGTTGACCAGGAGTACCTTC.

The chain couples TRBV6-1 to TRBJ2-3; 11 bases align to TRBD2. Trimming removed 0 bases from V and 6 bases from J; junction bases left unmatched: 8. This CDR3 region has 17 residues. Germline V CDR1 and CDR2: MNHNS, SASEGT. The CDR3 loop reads CASSEALLAGGVDTQYF. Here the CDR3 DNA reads TGTGCCAGCAGTGAAGCGCTGCTAGCGGGAGGAGTGGATACGCAGTATTTT.